The subject of this entry is one TCR beta chain. In the original workflow: For nucleated cells, counts were estimated from reference gene primer amplification. Clones were read by immunoSEQ multiplex PCR, and TCRdb kept only the in-frame ones, dropping some. V and J calls and clone size follow that table, whereas D and trimming were derived from the DNA. The sample lists 250,000 to 350,000 clones; roughly 83% were seen once. These data belong to a study of blood T cell repertoires in COVID-19. V shed 3 bases, J shed 4 bases, and the junction held 12 bases outside the gene matches. CDR1 ENHRY and CDR2 SYGVKD come from the germline V gene. The CDR3 runs 18 residues.

The sequenced sample consisted of peripheral blood. The chain has TRBV10-3 and TRBJ2-3; 11 nucleotides agree with TRBD1. The TCR originated in a human donor with COVID-19, enrolled during active disease. The donor label of this sample is uncertain. CDR3 in amino acids: CAISERARTGGSADTQYF. The CDR3 DNA sequence: TGTGCCATCAGTGAAAGAGCCCGGACAGGGGGCTCTGCAGATACGCAGTATTTT.